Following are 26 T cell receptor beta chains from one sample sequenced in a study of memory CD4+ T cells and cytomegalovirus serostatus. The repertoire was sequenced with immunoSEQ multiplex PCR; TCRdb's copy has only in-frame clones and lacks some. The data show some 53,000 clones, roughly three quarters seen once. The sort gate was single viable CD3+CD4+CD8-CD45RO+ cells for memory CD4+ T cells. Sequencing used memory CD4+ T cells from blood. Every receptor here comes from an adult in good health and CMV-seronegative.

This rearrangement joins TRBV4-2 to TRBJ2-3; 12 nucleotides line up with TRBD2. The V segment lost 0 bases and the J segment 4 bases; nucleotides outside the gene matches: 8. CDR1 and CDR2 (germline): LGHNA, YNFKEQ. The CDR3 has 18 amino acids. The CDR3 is CASSQDEASGGAPDTQYF. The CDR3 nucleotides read TGTGCCAGCAGCCAAGATGAGGCTAGCGGGGGGGCCCCAGATACGCAGTATTTT.

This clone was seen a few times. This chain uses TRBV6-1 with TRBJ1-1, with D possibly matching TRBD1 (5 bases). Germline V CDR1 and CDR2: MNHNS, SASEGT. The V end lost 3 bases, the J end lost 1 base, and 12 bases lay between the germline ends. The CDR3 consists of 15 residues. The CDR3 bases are TGTGCCAGCAGTGATCAGGGCTACCAGAACACTGAAGCTTTCTTT. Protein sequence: CASSDQGYQNTEAFF.

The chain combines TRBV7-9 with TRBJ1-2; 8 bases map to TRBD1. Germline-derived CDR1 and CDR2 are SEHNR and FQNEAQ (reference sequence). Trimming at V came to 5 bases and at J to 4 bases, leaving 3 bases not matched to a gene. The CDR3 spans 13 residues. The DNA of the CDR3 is TGTGCCAGCAGCCCCGGGACAGGCTATGGCTACACCTTC. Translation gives CASSPGTGYGYTF. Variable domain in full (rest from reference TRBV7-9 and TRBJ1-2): DTGVSQNPRHKITKRGQNVTFRCDPISEHNRLYWYRQTLGQGPEFLTYFQNEAQLEKSRLLSDRFSAERPKGSFSTLEIQRTEQGDSAMYLCASSPGTGYGYTFGSGTRLTVV.

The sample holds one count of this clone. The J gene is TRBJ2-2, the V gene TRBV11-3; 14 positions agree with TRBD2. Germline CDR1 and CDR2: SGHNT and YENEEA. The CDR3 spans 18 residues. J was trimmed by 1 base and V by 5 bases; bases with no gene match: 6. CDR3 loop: CASSRGLAGGKNTGELFF. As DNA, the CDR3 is TGTGCCAGCAGCCGAGGACTAGCGGGGGGCAAGAACACCGGGGAGCTGTTTTTT.

CDR3 sequence: CASLLWGSSYEQYF. The DNA for the CDR3 is TGTGCCAGTCTCCTATGGGGGTCCTCCTACGAGCAGTACTTC. This sequence joins TRBV5-6 and TRBJ2-7, with D perhaps TRBD1 or TRBD2 (5 bases each). This CDR3 region has 14 residues. Germline lookup yields CDR1 SGHDT and CDR2 YYEEEE. V lost 8 bases and J 0 bases, leaving 15 bases between the germline ends.

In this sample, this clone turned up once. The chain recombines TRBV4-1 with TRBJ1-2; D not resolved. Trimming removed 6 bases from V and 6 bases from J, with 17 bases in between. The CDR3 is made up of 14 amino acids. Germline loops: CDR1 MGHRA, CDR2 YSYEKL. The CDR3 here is CASRLSGSLDGYTF. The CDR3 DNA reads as TGCGCCAGCAGACTAAGTGGATCTCTGGATGGCTACACCTTC.

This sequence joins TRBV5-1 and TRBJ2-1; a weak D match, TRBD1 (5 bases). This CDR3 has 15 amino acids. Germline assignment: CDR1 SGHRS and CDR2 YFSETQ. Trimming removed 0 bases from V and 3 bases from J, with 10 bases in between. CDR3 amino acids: CASSLGQGSYNEQFF. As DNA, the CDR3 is TGCGCCAGCAGCTTGGGGCAGGGTAGCTACAATGAGCAGTTCTTC.

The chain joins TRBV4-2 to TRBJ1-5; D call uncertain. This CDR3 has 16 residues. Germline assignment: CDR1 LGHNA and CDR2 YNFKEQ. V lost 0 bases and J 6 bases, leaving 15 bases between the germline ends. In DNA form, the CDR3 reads TGTGCCAGCAGCCAAGACAACGCGGATTCAACTCAGCCCCAGCATTTT. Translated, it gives CASSQDNADSTQPQHF.

CDR3 amino acids: CASTIPPTYGYTF. The CDR3 region has the DNA TGTGCCAGCACCATCCCTCCGACCTATGGCTACACCTTC. The chain has TRBV6-1 and TRBJ1-2; D not resolved. Deletions cut 7 bases from V and 4 bases from J, with 13 bases between. Germline V gene data show CDR1 as MNHNS and CDR2 as SASEGT. CDR3 size: 13 residues.

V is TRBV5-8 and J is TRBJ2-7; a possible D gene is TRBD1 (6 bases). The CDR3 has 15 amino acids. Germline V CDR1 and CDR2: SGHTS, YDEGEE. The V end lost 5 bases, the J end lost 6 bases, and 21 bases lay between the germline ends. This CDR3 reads CASSLGRQANREQYF. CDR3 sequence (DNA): TGTGCCAGCAGTCTGGGTAGACAGGCCAATCGCGAGCAGTACTTC.

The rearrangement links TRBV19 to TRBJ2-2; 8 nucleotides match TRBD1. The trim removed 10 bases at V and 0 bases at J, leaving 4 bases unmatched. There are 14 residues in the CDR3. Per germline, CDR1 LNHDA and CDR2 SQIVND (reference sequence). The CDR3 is CATRQGTNTGELFF. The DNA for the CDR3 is TGTGCCACCAGACAGGGGACGAACACCGGGGAGCTGTTTTTT.

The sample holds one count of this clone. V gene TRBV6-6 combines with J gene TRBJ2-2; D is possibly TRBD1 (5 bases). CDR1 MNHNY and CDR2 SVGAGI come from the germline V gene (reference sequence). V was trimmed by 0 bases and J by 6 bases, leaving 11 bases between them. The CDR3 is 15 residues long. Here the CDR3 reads CASSYSGPRAGELFF. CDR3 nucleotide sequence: TGTGCCAGCAGTTACTCCGGCCCCAGGGCCGGGGAGCTGTTTTTT.

CDR3 nucleotides: TGTGCCAGCACTTCCCGGGCGAGCTCCTACAATGAGCAGTTCTTC. It encodes CASTSRASSYNEQFF. The chain recombines TRBV6-1 with TRBJ2-1; D is ambiguous. The CDR3 extends over 15 amino acids. Germline CDR1 reads MNHNS; CDR2 reads SASEGT. V was trimmed by 7 bases and J by 0 bases, leaving 13 bases between them.

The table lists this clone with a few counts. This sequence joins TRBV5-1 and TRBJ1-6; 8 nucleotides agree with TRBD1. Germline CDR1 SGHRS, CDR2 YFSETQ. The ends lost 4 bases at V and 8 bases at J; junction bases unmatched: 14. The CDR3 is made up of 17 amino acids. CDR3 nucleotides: TGCGCCAGCAGCACTATTGGCGGACAGGGAAGTCATTCACCCCTCCACTTT. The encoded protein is CASSTIGGQGSHSPLHF.

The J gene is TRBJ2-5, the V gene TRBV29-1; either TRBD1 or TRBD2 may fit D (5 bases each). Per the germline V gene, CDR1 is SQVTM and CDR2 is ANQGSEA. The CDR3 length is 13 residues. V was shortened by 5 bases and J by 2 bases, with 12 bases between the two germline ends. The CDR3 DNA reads TGCAGCGTTTACGGGACCCGGCAAGAGACCCAGTACTTC. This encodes CSVYGTRQETQYF.

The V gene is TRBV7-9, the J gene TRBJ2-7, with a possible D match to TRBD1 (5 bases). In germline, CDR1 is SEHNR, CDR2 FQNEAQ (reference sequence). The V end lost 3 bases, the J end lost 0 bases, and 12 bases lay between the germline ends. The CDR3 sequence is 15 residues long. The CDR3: CASSFPGAGSYEQYF. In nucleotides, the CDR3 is TGTGCCAGCAGCTTCCCTGGGGCAGGCTCCTACGAGCAGTACTTC.

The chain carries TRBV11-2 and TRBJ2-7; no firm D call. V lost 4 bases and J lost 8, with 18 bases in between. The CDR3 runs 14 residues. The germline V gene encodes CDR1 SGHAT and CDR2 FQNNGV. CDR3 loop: CASSSILSVLKQYF. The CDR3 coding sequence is TGTGCCAGCAGCTCCATATTATCCGTCCTCAAGCAGTACTTC.

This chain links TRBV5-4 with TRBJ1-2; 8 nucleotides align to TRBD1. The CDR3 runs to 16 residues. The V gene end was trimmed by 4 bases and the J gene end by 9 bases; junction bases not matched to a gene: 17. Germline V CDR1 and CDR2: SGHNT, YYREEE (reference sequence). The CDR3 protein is CASSRKGQGFYESYTF. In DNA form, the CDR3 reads TGTGCCAGCAGCCGGAAAGGACAGGGATTCTATGAAAGCTACACCTTC.

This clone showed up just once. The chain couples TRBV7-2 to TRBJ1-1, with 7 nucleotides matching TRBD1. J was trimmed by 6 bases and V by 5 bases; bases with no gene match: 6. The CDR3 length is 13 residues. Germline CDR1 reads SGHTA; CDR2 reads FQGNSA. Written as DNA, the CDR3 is TGTGCCAGCAGCGCACAGGGGTTCGCTGAAGCTTTCTTT. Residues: CASSAQGFAEAFF.

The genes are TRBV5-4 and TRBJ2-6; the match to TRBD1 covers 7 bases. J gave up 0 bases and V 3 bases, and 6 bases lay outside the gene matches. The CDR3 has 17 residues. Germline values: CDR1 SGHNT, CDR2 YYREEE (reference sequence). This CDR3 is CASSSSGQSSGANVLTF. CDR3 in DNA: TGTGCCAGCAGCTCTTCGGGACAGTCCTCTGGGGCCAACGTCCTGACTTTC.

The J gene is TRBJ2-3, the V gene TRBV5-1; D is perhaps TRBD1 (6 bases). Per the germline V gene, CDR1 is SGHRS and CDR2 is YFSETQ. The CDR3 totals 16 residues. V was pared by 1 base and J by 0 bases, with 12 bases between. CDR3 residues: CASSLPQGRSTDTQYF. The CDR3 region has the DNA TGCGCCAGCAGCTTGCCGCAGGGGAGAAGCACAGATACGCAGTATTTT.

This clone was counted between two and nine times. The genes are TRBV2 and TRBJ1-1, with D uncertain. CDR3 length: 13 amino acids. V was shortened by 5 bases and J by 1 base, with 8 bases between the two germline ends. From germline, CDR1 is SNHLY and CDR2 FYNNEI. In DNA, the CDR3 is TGTGCCAGCAGTCTTCAAAGGAACACTGAAGCTTTCTTT. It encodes CASSLQRNTEAFF.

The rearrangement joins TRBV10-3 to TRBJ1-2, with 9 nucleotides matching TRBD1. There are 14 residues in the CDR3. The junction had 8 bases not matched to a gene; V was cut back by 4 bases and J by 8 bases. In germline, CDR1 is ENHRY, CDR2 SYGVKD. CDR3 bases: TGTGCCATCAGTGTCGGGACAGGGTTGGACGGCTACACCTTC. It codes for CAISVGTGLDGYTF.

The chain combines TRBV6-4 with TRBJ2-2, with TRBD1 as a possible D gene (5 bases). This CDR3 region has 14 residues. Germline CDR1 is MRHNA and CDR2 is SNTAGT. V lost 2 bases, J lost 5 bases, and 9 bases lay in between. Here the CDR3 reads CASSDTDRTGELFF. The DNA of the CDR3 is TGTGCCAGCAGTGACACCGACAGAACCGGGGAGCTGTTTTTT.

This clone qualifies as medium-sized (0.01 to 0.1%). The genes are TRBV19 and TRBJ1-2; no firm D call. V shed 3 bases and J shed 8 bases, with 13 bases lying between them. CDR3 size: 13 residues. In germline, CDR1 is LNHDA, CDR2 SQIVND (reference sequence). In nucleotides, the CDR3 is TGTGCCAGTAGTATCCCCCGACATGAGGGCTACACCTTC. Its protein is CASSIPRHEGYTF.

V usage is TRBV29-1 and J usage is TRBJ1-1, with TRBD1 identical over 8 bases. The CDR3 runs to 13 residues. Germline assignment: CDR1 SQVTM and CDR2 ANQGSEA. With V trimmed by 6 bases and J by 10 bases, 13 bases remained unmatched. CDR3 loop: CSVRQDRVGVAFF. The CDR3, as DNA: TGCAGCGTAAGACAGGACAGGGTTGGAGTAGCTTTCTTT.